The 20 T cell receptor beta chains below come from one sample, sequenced in a study of T cell changes during pregnancy in multiple sclerosis. Generated by immunoSEQ multiplex PCR, the TCRdb table keeps only in-frame clones and is missing some. The sample consists of about 71,000 clones, roughly 92% of them appearing once. Material: peripheral blood, obtained in the third trimester of pregnancy. These receptors were collected from a female donor with multiple sclerosis, enrolled in a pregnancy study.

This chain uses TRBV10-3 with TRBJ1-3; 9 bases fit TRBD1. Per germline, CDR1 ENHRY and CDR2 SYGVKD. Trimming removed 10 bases from V and 0 bases from J; junction bases left unmatched: 7. The CDR3 length is 15 residues. CDR3 DNA sequence: TGTGCCACCTGGGACAGGGATATCTCTGGAAACACCATATATTTT. Protein product: CATWDRDISGNTIYF.

The V and J genes are TRBV6-1 and TRBJ2-7; 10 bases match TRBD1. With 7 bases clipped from V and 4 bases from J, the junction kept 10 bases outside the gene matches. Germline V lookup: CDR1 MNHNS, CDR2 SASEGT. There are 15 residues in the CDR3. The DNA of the CDR3 is TGTGCCAGCACCAACCTGGGACAGGGGTGGTACGAGCAGTACTTC. It is translated as CASTNLGQGWYEQYF.

The chain has TRBV11-2 and TRBJ2-3; TRBD2 agrees at 8 bases. Germline CDR1 and CDR2: SGHAT and FQNNGV. The CDR3 is 15 residues long. V was pared by 1 base and J by 1 base, with 1 base of the junction left unmatched. CDR3 region: CASSLVSGGTDTQYF. The CDR3 DNA is TGTGCCAGCAGCTTAGTTAGCGGGGGCACAGATACGCAGTATTTT.

CDR3 sequence: CASSPPGQGLVEQFF. CDR3 nucleotide sequence: TGTGCCAGCAGCCCACCGGGACAGGGCTTAGTTGAGCAGTTCTTC. The chain couples TRBV6-5 to TRBJ2-1, with 9 bases lining up with TRBD1. J was trimmed by 9 bases and V by 6 bases; bases with no gene match: 12. Germline CDR1 MNHEY, CDR2 SVGAGI. The CDR3 extends over 15 amino acids.

The chain couples TRBV7-9 to TRBJ2-2; maybe TRBD2 (6 bases). Germline CDR1 and CDR2: SEHNR and FQNEAQ (reference sequence). V shed 2 bases and J shed 0 bases, with 10 bases lying between them. This CDR3 is built from 16 residues. In DNA, the CDR3 is TGTGCCAGCAGCTTAAGGGGCGGGGCGAACACCGGGGAGCTGTTTTTT. Translating it yields CASSLRGGANTGELFF.

The gene calls are TRBV5-1 and TRBJ2-5; D perhaps matches TRBD2 (6 bases). The germline gives CDR1 SGHRS, CDR2 YFSETQ. The CDR3 spans 16 residues. V lost 4 bases, J lost 3 bases, and 19 bases lay in between. The DNA of the CDR3 is TGCGCCAGCAGCCCGGGAAGCGGGCTGAAAAAAGAGACCCAGTACTTC. Translating it yields CASSPGSGLKKETQYF.

The chain employs TRBV29-1 and TRBJ2-7; 7 bases are a match to TRBD2. From germline, CDR1 is SQVTM and CDR2 ANQGSEA. The CDR3 spans 13 residues. The trim removed 4 bases at V and 5 bases at J, leaving 8 bases unmatched. The CDR3 nucleotides are TGCAGCGTTGCGGGGCTAGCGGCCCACGAGCAGTACTTC. Its protein product is CSVAGLAAHEQYF.

The rearrangement joins TRBV7-9 to TRBJ2-7; 8 bases match TRBD1. The CDR3 extends over 14 amino acids. Germline V CDR1 and CDR2: SEHNR, FQNEAQ (reference sequence). The V and J ends lost 3 bases and 2 bases, in that order; junction bases with no gene match: 3. CDR3 residues: CASSFQGATYEQYF. The CDR3 region has the DNA TGTGCCAGCAGCTTTCAGGGGGCAACCTACGAGCAGTACTTC.

The V and J genes are TRBV18 and TRBJ2-7, with D tentatively TRBD1 (9 bases). The CDR3 spans 15 residues. V shed 3 bases and J shed 5 bases, with 17 bases lying between them. Looked up from germline, CDR1 is KGHSH and CDR2 is LQKENI. CDR3 in amino acids: CASSPSGTGSDEQYF. The CDR3 DNA reads TGTGCCAGCTCACCTAGCGGGACAGGGTCGGACGAGCAGTACTTC.

This clone was recorded only once. This rearrangement joins TRBV7-6 to TRBJ1-2; TRBD1 might be the D (5 bases). Germline lookup yields CDR1 SGHVS and CDR2 FNYEAQ. The CDR3 totals 15 residues. Trimming took 0 bases from V and 5 from J, leaving 13 bases between them. The CDR3 protein is CASSLAPGQGYGYTF. CDR3 DNA sequence: TGTGCCAGCAGCTTAGCCCCTGGGCAGGGATATGGCTACACCTTC.

The chain recombines TRBV2 with TRBJ1-1, with TRBD1 as a possible D gene (5 bases). The germline CDR1 and CDR2 sequences are SNHLY and FYNNEI. V lost 8 bases and J 4 bases, leaving 29 bases between the germline ends. The CDR3 is 18 amino acids. CDR3 protein: CASGKTVEAYQWGTEAFF. In nucleotides, the CDR3 is TGTGCCAGCGGGAAGACAGTGGAAGCCTACCAGTGGGGCACTGAAGCTTTCTTT.

The V gene is TRBV5-1, the J gene TRBJ2-1; 8 bases agree with TRBD1. This CDR3 spans 14 amino acids. The germline V gene encodes CDR1 SGHRS and CDR2 YFSETQ. V trimming: 4 bases; J trimming: 10 bases; junction bases outside the gene matches: 10. In nucleotides, the CDR3 is TGCGCCAGCAGCCTGCGGACAGGGTCTGAGGAGCAGTTCTTC. Its protein is CASSLRTGSEEQFF.

The V call is TRBV10-3, the J call TRBJ2-3; 10 bases are a match to TRBD2. CDR1 is ENHRY and CDR2 is SYGVKD in the germline V gene. The CDR3 is 15 amino acids. Trimming at V came to 6 bases and at J to 3 bases, leaving 6 bases not matched to a gene. As DNA, the CDR3 is TGTGCCATCAGCGGTGGGACTAGCGCGACAGATACGCAGTATTTT. Translating it yields CAISGGTSATDTQYF.

The chain has TRBV5-4 and TRBJ1-2, with a possible D match to TRBD1 (5 bases). CDR1 is SGHNT and CDR2 is YYREEE in the germline V gene (reference sequence). CDR3 size: 14 residues. Trimming stripped 3 bases from V and 7 bases from J, with 16 bases between. The CDR3 DNA follows: TGTGCCAGCAGCTCGGCCGGGGCGCGGGGTGGCTACACCTTC. Amino acids: CASSSAGARGGYTF.

Here the CDR3 reads CASSMSGSSYEQYF. The CDR3, as DNA: TGCGCCAGCAGCATGAGCGGGAGCTCCTACGAGCAGTACTTC. The chain recombines TRBV5-1 with TRBJ2-7; 8 positions agree with TRBD2. V was pared by 4 bases and J by 0 bases, with 3 bases of the junction left unmatched. Germline V gene lookup returns CDR1 SGHRS and CDR2 YFSETQ. The length of the CDR3 is 14 residues.

The CDR3 is CASSVGLAGSQETQYF. The CDR3 coding sequence is TGTGCCAGCAGCGTAGGACTAGCGGGATCCCAAGAGACCCAGTACTTC. The chain is built from TRBV9 and TRBJ2-5, with 11 nucleotides matching TRBD2. CDR3 length: 16 amino acids. CDR1 and CDR2 (germline): SGDLS, YYNGEE. V trimming: 0 bases; J trimming: 1 base; junction bases outside the gene matches: 2.

The CDR3 bases are TGTGCCAGCAGCTCACCCGAGGGCCTCACGAACACCGGGGAGCTGTTTTTT. Encoded protein: CASSSPEGLTNTGELFF. The chain uses TRBV5-6 and TRBJ2-2; tentative D call: TRBD2 (5 bases). Germline CDR1 SGHDT, CDR2 YYEEEE. V was trimmed by 3 bases and J by 0 bases, leaving 15 bases between them. This CDR3 is 17 amino acids long.

The rearrangement links TRBV2 to TRBJ1-5; 8 nucleotides line up with TRBD1. Germline V lookup: CDR1 SNHLY, CDR2 FYNNEI. CDR3 length: 13 residues. V was pared by 5 bases and J by 6 bases, with 3 bases of the junction left unmatched. CDR3 protein: CASSPGGSQPQHF. The CDR3 nucleotides are TGTGCCAGCAGTCCAGGGGGCAGTCAGCCCCAGCATTTT.

V and J are TRBV7-9 and TRBJ1-4; the match to TRBD1 covers 9 bases. Germline loops: CDR1 SEHNR, CDR2 FQNEAQ (reference sequence). This CDR3 comprises 17 residues. The junction had 14 bases not matched to a gene; V was cut back by 5 bases and J by 7 bases. The CDR3 protein is CASSPPSPGQGSEKLFF. The CDR3 bases are TGTGCCAGCAGCCCCCCTAGTCCGGGACAGGGAAGTGAAAAACTGTTTTTT.

This sequence joins TRBV7-3 and TRBJ2-5, with D tentatively TRBD2 (6 bases). The CDR3 loop spans 12 amino acids. Looked up from germline, CDR1 is SGHTA and CDR2 is FQGTGA. V gave up 8 bases and J gave up 5 bases, with 12 bases separating them. The CDR3 nucleotides read TGTGCCAGCCCTCGGGGGATTGAGACCCAGTACTTC. Its protein product is CASPRGIETQYF.